The 18 T cell receptor beta chains below come from one sample, sequenced in a study of T cell changes during pregnancy in multiple sclerosis. Sequencing was performed with immunoSEQ multiplex PCR; in TCRdb, only in-frame clones are kept and a portion is missing. The table shows roughly 93,000 clones, with approximately 90% occurring only once. The sequencing here drew on peripheral blood, taken before pregnancy. The receptors here all came from a female donor with multiple sclerosis, enrolled in a pregnancy study.

The V and J genes are TRBV29-1 and TRBJ1-1, with D perhaps TRBD1 (5 bases). Trimming removed 4 bases from V and 3 bases from J, with 15 bases in between. This CDR3 region has 14 residues. CDR1 is SQVTM, CDR2 ANQGSEA, per germline. CDR3 region: CSVGLAGLDTEAFF. In DNA, the CDR3 is TGCAGCGTTGGATTGGCAGGGCTGGACACTGAAGCTTTCTTT.

In this sample, this clone is medium-sized. The V and J genes are TRBV28 and TRBJ2-5; 13 bases align to TRBD2. The CDR3 covers 13 residues. J was trimmed by 11 bases and V by 2 bases; bases with no gene match: 2. The germline V gene has CDR1 MDHEN and CDR2 SYDVKM. CDR3 in DNA: TGTGCCAGCAGTTTAGGGACTAGCGGGGAACAGTACTTC. Translated, it gives CASSLGTSGEQYF.

This sequence joins TRBV29-1 and TRBJ2-5, with 8 positions matching TRBD2. J gave up 5 bases and V 7 bases, and 6 bases lay outside the gene matches. Germline CDR1 and CDR2: SQVTM and ANQGSEA. The CDR3 contains 12 residues. The CDR3 coding sequence is TGCAGCGCGCAGCGGGAGTCGGAGACCCAGTACTTC. Translation gives CSAQRESETQYF.

Details on this clone: At the DNA level, this CDR3 is encoded by other sequences in the same sample as well. The chain carries TRBV29-1 and TRBJ1-1, with D unresolved. The CDR3 is made up of 14 amino acids. V shed 2 bases and J shed 1 base, with 11 bases lying between them. Germline lookup yields CDR1 SQVTM and CDR2 ANQGSEA. CDR3 residues: CSVEPRLANTEAFF. The DNA for the CDR3 is TGCAGCGTTGAACCCCGACTGGCGAACACTGAAGCTTTCTTT.

The V call is TRBV19, the J call TRBJ1-1; 7 bases match TRBD1. The CDR3 loop spans 14 amino acids. V was pared by 3 bases and J by 8 bases, with 9 bases of the junction left unmatched. CDR1 LNHDA and CDR2 SQIVND come from the germline V gene (reference sequence). CDR3 sequence reads: CASSIVGTASEAFF. CDR3 nucleotides: TGTGCCAGTAGTATTGTCGGGACAGCCTCGGAAGCTTTCTTT.

J is TRBJ2-3 and V is TRBV9; TRBD2 might be the D (6 bases). Germline-derived CDR1 and CDR2 are SGDLS and YYNGEE. The CDR3 totals 18 residues. Trimming left V 0 bases short and J 0 bases short, with 17 bases between. In nucleotides, the CDR3 is TGTGCCAGCAGCGTAGGCCTTGGCGGGATGAAGAGCACAGATACGCAGTATTTT. Translating gives CASSVGLGGMKSTDTQYF.

The chain is built from TRBV7-2 and TRBJ1-5; 9 bases match TRBD1. Germline V gene lookup returns CDR1 SGHTA and CDR2 FQGNSA. The CDR3 loop spans 15 amino acids. J was trimmed by 1 base and V by 5 bases; bases with no gene match: 3. The CDR3 sequence is CASSPGQGSNQPQHF. The CDR3, as DNA: TGTGCCAGCAGCCCCGGACAGGGGAGCAATCAGCCCCAGCATTTT.

V gene TRBV4-2 combines with J gene TRBJ1-2; 7 bases line up with TRBD1. V trimming: 1 base; J trimming: 3 bases; junction bases outside the gene matches: 5. There are 15 residues in the CDR3. Per the germline V gene, CDR1 is LGHNA and CDR2 is YNFKEQ. The CDR3 DNA reads TGTGCCAGCAGCCAAGGGACAGGTAGAGACTATGGCTACACCTTC. It translates to CASSQGTGRDYGYTF.

In its sample, this clone was seen a few times. The chain combines TRBV6-8 with TRBJ2-3; 10 nucleotides align to TRBD2. V trimming: 6 bases; J trimming: 3 bases; junction bases outside the gene matches: 15. This CDR3 comprises 18 residues. The germline V gene encodes CDR1 MNHGY and CDR2 SAAAGT. This chain's CDR3 is CASSPLERGGMVTDTQYF. DNA for the CDR3: TGTGCCAGCAGCCCTTTGGAGCGGGGGGGAATGGTGACAGATACGCAGTATTTT.

The chain joins TRBV29-1 to TRBJ2-1; 8 nucleotides line up with TRBD2. V shed 1 base, J shed 4 bases, and the junction held 9 bases outside the gene matches. Germline CDR1 is SQVTM and CDR2 is ANQGSEA. This CDR3 comprises 16 residues. CDR3 coding DNA: TGCAGCGTTGAAGGGGGAGCGGGAGCGAGTTACAATGAGCAGTTCTTC. Translation gives CSVEGGAGASYNEQFF.

This clone was counted a few times. The chain combines TRBV9 with TRBJ1-6; the D gene is possibly TRBD1 (6 bases). V lost 4 bases, J lost 7 bases, and 15 bases lay in between. The CDR3 totals 15 residues. Germline V gene data show CDR1 as SGDLS and CDR2 as YYNGEE. The CDR3 DNA is TGTGCCAGCAGCACCTCCAGGGGTAAGAATTCACCCCTCCACTTT. Protein: CASSTSRGKNSPLHF.

DNA of the CDR3: TGTGCCAGCAGTTGGGGGACTATCGACGAGCAGTACTTC. It translates to CASSWGTIDEQYF. The chain couples TRBV6-6 to TRBJ2-7; TRBD2 matches at 7 bases. Losses at the gene ends were 4 bases for V and 5 bases for J; bases not matched to a gene: 5. The length of the CDR3 is 13 residues. Germline V gene sequence: CDR1 MNHNY, CDR2 SVGAGI (reference sequence).

The chain uses TRBV10-3 and TRBJ2-5; possible D gene TRBD1, 5 bases. V lost 0 bases, J lost 2 bases, and 7 bases lay in between. This CDR3 region has 14 residues. CDR1 is ENHRY and CDR2 is SYGVKD in the germline V gene. The CDR3 region is CAISESRQQETQYF. CDR3 nucleotides: TGTGCCATCAGTGAGTCCCGACAGCAAGAGACCCAGTACTTC.

The genes are TRBV7-8 and TRBJ2-1; D ambiguous. The CDR3 length is 16 residues. Trimming left V 0 bases short and J 2 bases short, with 11 bases between. Germline CDR1 and CDR2: SGHVS and FQNEAQ. The CDR3 loop is CASSLAQLGPYNEQFF. The CDR3 DNA sequence: TGTGCCAGCAGCTTAGCCCAATTGGGCCCCTACAATGAGCAGTTCTTC.

This chain joins TRBV25-1 and TRBJ1-1, with unresolved D. This CDR3 has 13 amino acids. The germline V gene encodes CDR1 MGHDK and CDR2 SYGVNS. The germline V and J ends were trimmed by 7 bases and 1 base, with 10 bases remaining between them. The CDR3 sequence is CASIPSWNTEAFF. CDR3 DNA: TGTGCCAGCATCCCTAGCTGGAACACTGAAGCTTTCTTT.

CDR3 residues: CASSLSGYSSYEQYF. For the CDR3, the DNA is TGTGCCAGCAGCTTATCAGGGTATTCCTCCTACGAGCAGTACTTC. The rearrangement uses TRBV7-6 and TRBJ2-7; D is perhaps TRBD1 (5 bases). Germline values: CDR1 SGHVS, CDR2 FNYEAQ. The CDR3 is made up of 15 amino acids. Trimming removed 2 bases from V and 0 bases from J, with 11 bases in between. Full variable domain (outside the CDR3, taken from reference TRBV7-6 and TRBJ2-7): GAGVSQSPRYKVTKRGQDVALRCDPISGHVSLYWYRQALGQGPEFLTYFNYEAQQDKSGLPNDRFSAERPEGSISTLTIQRTEQRDSAMYRCASSLSGYSSYEQYFGPGTRLTVT.

The chain combines TRBV27 with TRBJ2-7; 8 bases agree with TRBD1. From germline, CDR1 is MNHEY and CDR2 SMNVEV (reference sequence). Trimming took 5 bases from V and 4 from J; bases not matched to a gene: 7. CDR3 length: 14 residues. The CDR3 spells CASSGGQGRYEQYF. Here the CDR3 DNA reads TGTGCCAGCAGTGGTGGACAGGGTCGGTACGAGCAGTACTTC.

In the case of this clone: The junction does not match germline at one end; this may be a read error. The chain carries TRBV6-1 and TRBJ1-5; perhaps TRBD1 as D (5 bases). This CDR3 region has 15 residues. Germline loops: CDR1 MNHNS, CDR2 SASEGT. The DNA for the CDR3 is TGCGCCCCCCTAAACAGGTTAGTTATAAATCAGCCCCAGCATTTT. Its protein product is CAPLNRLVINQPQHF.